A single sample is the source of the 10 T cell receptor beta chains below, sequenced in a study of human T cells and chemical hapten exposure. TCRdb reanalysed the RACE reads using MiXCR and keeps one entry per CDR3 protein. Found here are 85,000 to 100,000 distinct CDR3 sequences, 25% to 30% of them singletons; the top ten hold approximately 10%. Time point described: patch test 3, about 24 weeks after DPC sensitization. Indicated treatment: therapeutic diphenylcyclopropenone sensitization with weekly scalp DPC. Sequencing used whole blood, obtained in connection with sensitization to the hapten diphenylcyclopropenone (DPC). These receptors were taken from a man aged 35-49 years with alopecia areata. Some clones in this sample may be carry-over from other donors' samples.

This clonotype was seen a few times. The chain employs TRBV10-3 and TRBJ2-1; D unresolved. CDR1 is ENHRY, CDR2 SYGVKD, per germline. CDR3 size: 13 residues. V dropped 0 bases and J dropped 8 bases, with 8 bases sitting between them. This chain's CDR3 is CAISESSSYEQFF. Written as DNA, the CDR3 is TGTGCCATCAGTGAGTCTAGTTCCTATGAGCAGTTCTTC.

Only one count was recorded for this clonotype. The CDR3 here is CATRGQGNTEAFF. The DNA for the CDR3 is TGTGCCACCAGAGGACAGGGGAACACTGAAGCTTTCTTT. J is TRBJ1-1 and V is TRBV6-5, with 8 bases matching TRBD1. J lost 1 base, V lost 10 bases, and 5 bases had no gene match. The CDR3 contains 13 residues. Germline V gives CDR1 MNHEY, CDR2 SVGAGI.

The chain links TRBV30 to TRBJ1-1; D uncertain. The CDR3 runs 11 residues. V lost 4 bases, J lost 8 bases, and 11 bases lay in between. The germline CDR1 and CDR2 sequences are GTSNPN and SVGIG (reference sequence). CDR3 DNA sequence: TGTGCCTGGATAGGAATCCTAGAAGCTTTCTTT. Residues: CAWIGILEAFF.

This clonotype was seen a handful of times. The chain uses TRBV4-2 and TRBJ2-1, with D tentatively TRBD1 (5 bases). Germline CDR1 is LGHNA and CDR2 is YNFKEQ. The ends were cut back, 0 bases at V and 10 bases at J, with 10 bases in the middle. The CDR3 loop spans 13 amino acids. The CDR3 protein is CASSQDQTAEQFF. CDR3 bases: TGTGCCAGCAGCCAAGATCAGACAGCCGAGCAGTTCTTC.

J is TRBJ2-3 and V is TRBV12-3 or TRBV12-4, with D hard to call. The V gene lost 5 bases and the J gene lost 6 bases, with 12 bases spanning the gap. This CDR3 has 13 residues. The CDR3: CASSPTEADTQYF. In DNA form, the CDR3 reads TGTGCCAGCAGTCCGACTGAGGCCGATACGCAGTATTTT.

CDR3 sequence reads: CASSLVGTGAREQFF. DNA of the CDR3: TGCGCCAGCAGCTTGGTCGGGACAGGGGCCCGAGAGCAGTTCTTC. The J gene is TRBJ2-1, the V gene TRBV5-1; 10 bases match TRBD1. Germline V gene lookup returns CDR1 SGHRS and CDR2 YFSETQ. J lost 10 bases, V lost 0 bases, and 7 bases had no gene match. The CDR3 is 15 amino acids.

The rearrangement uses TRBV5-1 and TRBJ2-3; maybe TRBD1 (5 bases). Germline CDR1 and CDR2: SGHRS and YFSETQ. The CDR3 has 14 amino acids. V lost 4 bases, J lost 0 bases, and 9 bases lay in between. The CDR3 DNA reads as TGCGCCAGCAGCCAACAGGCAAGCACAGATACGCAGTATTTT. Translated: CASSQQASTDTQYF.

A few counts support this clonotype. This sequence joins TRBV6-5 and TRBJ2-1; 9 positions agree with TRBD2. The CDR3 spans 16 residues. J gave up 8 bases and V 2 bases, and 10 bases lay outside the gene matches. Germline V gives CDR1 MNHEY, CDR2 SVGAGI. CDR3: CASSYGLAGFRDEQFF. For the CDR3, the DNA is TGTGCCAGCAGTTACGGGCTAGCGGGGTTTCGGGATGAGCAGTTCTTC.

This chain connects TRBV6-6 to TRBJ2-1, with TRBD1 matching over 11 bases. Germline V lookup: CDR1 MNHNY, CDR2 SVGAGI (reference sequence). This CDR3 spans 13 amino acids. The junction had 3 bases not matched to a gene; V was cut back by 6 bases and J by 8 bases. CDR3 region: CASSRDRGYEQFF. Here the CDR3 DNA reads TGTGCCAGCAGCCGGGACAGGGGGTATGAGCAGTTCTTC.

V is TRBV7-2 and J is TRBJ2-5; D is unclear. The CDR3 sequence is 14 residues long. CDR1 is SGHTA and CDR2 is FQGNSA in the germline V gene. Trimming removed 2 bases at V and 1 base at J, with 8 bases between. CDR3 in amino acids: CASSLYNAQETQYF. Written as DNA, the CDR3 is TGTGCCAGCAGCTTATATAACGCCCAAGAGACCCAGTACTTC.